This T cell receptor beta chain was identified in a study of OX40 agonist ivuxolimab in advanced cancers. Study-level information: Partial responses occurred in three patients (one hepatocellular carcinoma, two cutaneous melanoma).

Per the germline V gene, CDR1 is SGDLS and CDR2 is YYNGEE. The V gene lost 0 bases and the J gene lost 1 base, with 11 bases spanning the gap. CDR3 length: 15 residues. Assay used: immunoSEQ multiplex PCR; TCRdb lists only in-frame clones, some missing. The sample consists of tens of thousands of clones, 88% of them appearing once. Sample: CD4+ or CD8+ T cells sorted from blood, taken in a trial of the OX40 agonist ivuxolimab. The chain joins TRBV9 to TRBJ2-7, with no clear D. The receptor was isolated from an adult with an advanced solid tumor such as melanoma, head and neck, liver or kidney cancer. The CDR3 spells CASSVGGSQSYEQYF. The CDR3 DNA sequence: TGTGCCAGCAGCGTAGGGGGATCCCAGTCCTACGAGCAGTACTTC.